This TCR beta chain stems from a study of long-term antiretroviral therapy in people with HIV (dated by TCRdb to between 2020 and 2023). With regard to the full study: The earliest samples were collected roughly a decade before the 2015 WHO recommendation for immediate ART, at a time when ART was usually postponed until CD4 counts fell. Whether ART initiation and durable HIV suppression were associated with changes in peripheral blood TRB repertoire composition and diversity was tested in a retrospective serial study. From some 33 adults with confirmed HIV infection, the cohort provided approximately 210 cryopreserved PBMC samples, gathered serially across a mean of about six years (range 1-12). Of the 30 participants with HIV, ten to eleven were female. No cross-contamination during QIAcube processing turned up in test extractions that ran a monoclonal T-cell line alongside approximately 35 polyclonal samples.

Participants were included only if at least one PBMC sample before ART initiation and at least two post-ART samples were available. Treatment was received in the United States of America by all participants with HIV. Before DNA extraction, cryopreserved samples of about 1-11 million PBMC were thawed and then washed. At the time of the earliest PBMC sample, participants with HIV were aged between about 23 and 54 years. Each participant contributed PBMC samples from 1-4 timepoints before ART initiation and 2-8 timepoints after ART initiation, with a median of 7 samples. For every participant, serial HIV viral load, CD4+ T-cell count, ART history and demographic data were obtained. A Qiagen kit on a QIAcube was used to extract genomic DNA from unsorted PBMC, with samples processed in batches of 12. Concerning this clone itself: Its antigen is not yet known. No base quality values were provided; no much bigger clone lies one nucleotide off.

General study outcomes and caveats: Starting ART was linked to a significant rise in TRB diversity, yet even after long-term ART the diversity remained significantly lower than in transplant donor controls. Owing to limited PBMC availability, only the TCR beta chain was sequenced, without alpha chain pairing. The repertoire was dominated across all time points by expanded TRB clones identified before ART initiation, although this dominance was seen to fluctuate and to decrease in many PLHIV after ART. Because pre-ART samples had limited cell numbers, unsorted PBMC were profiled rather than sorted CD4+ and CD8+ T cells. Compared with controls, HIV repertoires had narrower CDR3 length ranges, and the network structure pointed to an antigen-experienced repertoire that shifted only slightly toward naive after ART. No data were available on ART adherence, viral resistance or therapy changes, limiting inferences about post-ART repertoire changes. The samples span the years 2004 to 2017, and the ART regimens used may be less effective than current regimens.

The germline V gene gives CDR1 as MGHRA and CDR2 as YSYEKL. Trimming accounts for 4 bases at V and 6 bases at J, while the number of junction bases matched to no gene is 4. The CDR3 runs 13 amino acids, cysteine and phenylalanine included. The read is trimmed to its CDR3 DNA, 39 bases read in frame from base 1. The immunoSEQ hsTCRB v3.0 assay was used at survey level resolution to sequence the TRB variable region. The targeted TRB sequencing depth was about 40,000-55,000 T-cell genomes per sample. TRB libraries were pooled and sequenced on an Illumina MiSeq using a v3 150-cycle kit. Per the original workflow: Analysis of repertoires was carried out in R inside a reproducible Nextflow workflow spanning QC, data transformation and analysis. LymphoSeq2, an R package for AIRR-Seq data exploration, was used to implement custom analyses. Several samples yielding fewer than 5000 total TRB sequences were excluded, leaving roughly 200 analyzed HIV repertoires. Among the approximately 200 retained HIV repertoires, 59 were collected before ART initiation and around 130 were collected after ART initiation. Each repertoire was downsampled to 5000 TRB nucleotide sequences, and summary statistics were averaged across 100 downsampling iterations. TRB sequences were retained for analysis only if CDR3 regions of at least seven amino acids were present. A Shannon entropy-derived clonality score and the Gini coefficient were used to measure diversity. Repertoire networks linked the top 5000 CDR3 amino acid sequences whenever two sequences differed by an edit distance of one. Antigen specificity groups and MHC restriction were predicted for TRB CDR3 amino acid sequences with GLIPH2. To flag known CMV, EBV, HIV or tissue antigen associations, CDR3 amino acid sequences were matched against VDJdb and McPAS-TCR. Pre-ART, post-ART and control groups were compared with Wilcoxon signed-rank tests and Holm-Bonferroni correction. Sourced from immuneACCESS, this table was stored by TCRdb with only in-frame sequences that have V and J called. A share of the clones is absent; for the studies checked, an unresolved V gene accounts for under half, and the remainder has no known explanation. V and J calls and clone size follow that table, whereas D and trimming were derived from the DNA. The table for this sample lists roughly 30,000 clones; about 86% of them were counted only once. The biggest ten clones account for about 5% of the sample.

The specimen was unsorted PBMCs, collected 0.8 years after starting antiretroviral therapy. The sequence was collected from a woman aged 30 to 39 with HIV. The chain is assembled from TRBV4-1 and TRBJ1-2; TRBD1 aligns with 8 central bases. The CDR3 protein: CASSPGQANGYTF. The DNA sequence follows: TGCGCCAGCAGCCCGGGACAGGCAAATGGCTACACCTTC.